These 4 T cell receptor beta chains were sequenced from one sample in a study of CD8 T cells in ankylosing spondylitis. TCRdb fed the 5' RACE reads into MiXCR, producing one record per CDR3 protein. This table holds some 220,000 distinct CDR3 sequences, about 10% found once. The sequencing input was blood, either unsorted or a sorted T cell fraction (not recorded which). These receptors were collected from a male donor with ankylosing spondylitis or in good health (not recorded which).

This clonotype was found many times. The CDR3: CASSYNGRYNEQFF. As DNA, the CDR3 is TGTGCCAGCAGTTACAATGGACGATACAATGAGCAGTTCTTC. The rearrangement joins TRBV6-5 to TRBJ2-1; D remains unclear. This CDR3 is built from 14 residues. V dropped 2 bases and J dropped 4 bases, with 9 bases sitting between them. CDR1 is MNHEY and CDR2 is SVGAGI in the germline V gene.

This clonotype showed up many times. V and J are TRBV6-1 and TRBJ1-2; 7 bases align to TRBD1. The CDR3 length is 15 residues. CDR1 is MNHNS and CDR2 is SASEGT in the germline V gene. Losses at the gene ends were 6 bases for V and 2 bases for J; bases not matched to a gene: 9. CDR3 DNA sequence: TGTGCCAGCAGGGACCCGGGACAGATCAACTATGGCTACACCTTC. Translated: CASRDPGQINYGYTF.

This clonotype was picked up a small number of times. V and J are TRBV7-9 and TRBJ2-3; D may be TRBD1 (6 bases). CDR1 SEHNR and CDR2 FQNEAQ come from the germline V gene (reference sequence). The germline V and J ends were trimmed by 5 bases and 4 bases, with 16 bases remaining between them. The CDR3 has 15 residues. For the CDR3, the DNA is TGTGCCAGCAGCCCCCAGGGGATAGGGGCAGATACGCAGTATTTT. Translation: CASSPQGIGADTQYF.

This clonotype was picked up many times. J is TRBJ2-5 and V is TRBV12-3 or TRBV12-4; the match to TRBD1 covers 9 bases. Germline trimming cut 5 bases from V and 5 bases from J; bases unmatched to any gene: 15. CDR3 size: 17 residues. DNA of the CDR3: TGTGCCAGCAGTCCGCCGACTCCGGGACAGGGTATGGAGACCCAGTACTTC. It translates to CASSPPTPGQGMETQYF.